This record covers a single TCR beta chain. Its target is not known. Germline values: CDR1 SGHNT, CDR2 YENEEA. This CDR3 contains 14 residues. Deletions cut 7 bases from V and 2 bases from J, with 13 bases between. These data belong to a study of T cell responses to AZD1222 COVID-19 vaccine. Produced via immunoSEQ multiplex PCR; TCRdb's table is partial and in-frame only. Of roughly 140,000 clones listed, about 85% are singletons. Whole-study results and caveats: Rises in breadth and depth of Spike-specific TCRs came after two AZD1222 doses.

This sequence joins TRBV11-3 and TRBJ2-3; D might be TRBD2 (5 bases). This sequence was found in an adult who had recovered from COVID-19. Source: peripheral blood, taken after recovery from COVID-19. In nucleotides, the CDR3 is TGTGCCAGCAAGGAGACTACCAACACAGATACGCAGTATTTT. It encodes CASKETTNTDTQYF.